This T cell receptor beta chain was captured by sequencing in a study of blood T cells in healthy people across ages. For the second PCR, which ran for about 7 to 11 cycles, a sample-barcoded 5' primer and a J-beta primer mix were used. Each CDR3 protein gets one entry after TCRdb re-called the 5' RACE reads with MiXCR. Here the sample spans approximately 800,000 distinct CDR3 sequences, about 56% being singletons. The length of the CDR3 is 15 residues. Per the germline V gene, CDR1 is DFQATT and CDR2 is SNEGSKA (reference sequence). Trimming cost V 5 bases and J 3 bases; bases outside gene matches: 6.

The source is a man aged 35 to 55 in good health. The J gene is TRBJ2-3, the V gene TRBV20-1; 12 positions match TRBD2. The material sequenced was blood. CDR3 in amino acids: CSAGTSGGRTDTQYF. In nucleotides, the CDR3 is TGCAGTGCTGGTACTAGCGGGGGGCGAACAGATACGCAGTATTTT.